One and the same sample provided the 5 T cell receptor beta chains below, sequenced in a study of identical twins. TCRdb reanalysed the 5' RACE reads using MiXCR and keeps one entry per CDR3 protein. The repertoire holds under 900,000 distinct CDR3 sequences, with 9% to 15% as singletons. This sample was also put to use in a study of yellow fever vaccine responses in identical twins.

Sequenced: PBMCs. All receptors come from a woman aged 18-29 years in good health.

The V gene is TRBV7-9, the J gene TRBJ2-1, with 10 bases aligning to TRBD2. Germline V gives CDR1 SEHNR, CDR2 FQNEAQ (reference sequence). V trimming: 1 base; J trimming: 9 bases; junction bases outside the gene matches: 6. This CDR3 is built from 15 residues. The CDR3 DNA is TGTGCCAGCAGCTTAGGGGCTAGCGGGAGTGGTGAGCAGTTCTTC. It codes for CASSLGASGSGEQFF.

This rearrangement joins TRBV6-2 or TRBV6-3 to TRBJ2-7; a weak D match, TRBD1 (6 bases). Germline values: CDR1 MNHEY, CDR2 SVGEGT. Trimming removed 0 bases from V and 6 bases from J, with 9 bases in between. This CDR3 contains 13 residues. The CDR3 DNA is TGTGCCAGCAGTTACTCGGGGGCTGGCGAGCAGTACGTC. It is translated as CASSYSGAGEQYV.

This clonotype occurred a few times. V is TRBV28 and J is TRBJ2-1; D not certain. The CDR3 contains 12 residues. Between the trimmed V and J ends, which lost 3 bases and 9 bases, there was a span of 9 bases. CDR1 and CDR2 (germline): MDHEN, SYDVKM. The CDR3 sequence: CASSFSPVEQFF. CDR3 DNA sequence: TGTGCCAGCAGTTTCTCGCCGGTTGAGCAGTTCTTC.

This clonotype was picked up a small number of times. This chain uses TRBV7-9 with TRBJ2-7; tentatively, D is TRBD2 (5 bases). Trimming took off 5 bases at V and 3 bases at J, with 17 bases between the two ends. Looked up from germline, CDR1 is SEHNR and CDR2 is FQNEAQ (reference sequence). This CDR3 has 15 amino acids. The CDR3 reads CASSGLPGEYYEQYV. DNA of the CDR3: TGTGCCAGCAGCGGCCTTCCCGGGGAGTACTACGAGCAGTACGTC.

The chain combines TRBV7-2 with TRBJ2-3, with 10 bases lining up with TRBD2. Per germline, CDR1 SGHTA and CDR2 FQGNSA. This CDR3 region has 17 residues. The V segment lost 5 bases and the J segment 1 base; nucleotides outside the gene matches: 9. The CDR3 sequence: CASSLPWLAGGTDTQYF. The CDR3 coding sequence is TGTGCCAGCAGCCTCCCCTGGCTAGCGGGGGGCACAGATACGCAGTATTTT.